What follows is one T cell receptor beta chain and its context. The target antigen is unknown. The entry originates in a study of identical twins. The V gene end was trimmed by 6 bases and the J gene end by 5 bases; junction bases not matched to a gene: 7. The CDR3 spans 13 residues. Per germline, CDR1 DFQATT and CDR2 SNEGSKA (reference sequence). The study's findings and limits: Less excess twin sharing appeared in beta out-of-frame sequences. Out-of-frame alpha sequences common to twins exhibited a surplus of low generation probability. Memory repertoires lacked the insertion deficit that abundant cord blood beta clonotypes showed. Compared with models, monozygotic twins showed more out-of-frame TCR alpha sharing.

TCRdb independently ran MiXCR on the 5' RACE reads; one entry per CDR3 protein. The sample records about 530,000 distinct CDR3 sequences, 20% to 25% being singletons. The sample was also reused in another study, on yellow fever vaccine responses in identical twins.

The chain couples TRBV20-1 to TRBJ2-3; 8 bases match TRBD2. This TCR was recovered from a woman aged 18 to 35 in good health. Sequencing used CD4+ T cells sorted from blood. The CDR3 region is CSAIAGSRDTQYF. The CDR3 DNA follows: TGCAGTGCCATAGCGGGATCGCGAGATACGCAGTATTTT.